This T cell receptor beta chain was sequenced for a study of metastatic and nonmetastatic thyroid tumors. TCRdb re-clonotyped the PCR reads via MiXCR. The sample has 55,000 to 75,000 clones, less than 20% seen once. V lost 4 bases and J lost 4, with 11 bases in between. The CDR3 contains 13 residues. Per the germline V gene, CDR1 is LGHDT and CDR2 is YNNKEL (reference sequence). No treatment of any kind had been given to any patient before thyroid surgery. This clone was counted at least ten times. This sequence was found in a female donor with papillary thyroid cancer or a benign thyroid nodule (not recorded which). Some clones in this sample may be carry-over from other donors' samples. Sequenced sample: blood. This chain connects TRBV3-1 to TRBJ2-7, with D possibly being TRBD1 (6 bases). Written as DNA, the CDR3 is TGTGCCAGCAGCCCGGACAGCGCTTACGAGCAGTACTTC. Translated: CASSPDSAYEQYF.